The clone carrying this T cell receptor (beta chain) was seen just once. These data are taken from a study of blood T cell repertoires in COVID-19. About the study: Italy, Spain and the United States were the sources of the convalescent and acute COVID-19 samples. T cells, B-cell-depleted T cells, or PBMCs supplied cDNA or gDNA.

Trimming took 2 bases from V and 7 from J, leaving 23 bases between them. The length of the CDR3 is 17 residues. CDR1 is KGHSH, CDR2 LQKENI, per germline. Per the study methods: Amplification with reference gene primers provided the estimates of nucleated cell counts. Measured with immunoSEQ multiplex PCR; TCRdb has only the in-frame clones, and not every one. The DNA gave D and trimming, while V, J and clone size come from that table. Among 150,000 to 180,000 clones, over 60% were seen once, and the ten largest hold approximately 1.8%. The chain employs TRBV18 and TRBJ2-5; tentatively, D is TRBD1 (6 bases). The sequence was obtained from a man older than 75 with acute or convalescent COVID-19. The sequenced sample consisted of peripheral blood. The CDR3 sequence: CASSPTPAEAGVGTQYF. The CDR3 nucleotides are TGTGCCAGCTCACCAACCCCAGCCGAGGCAGGGGTCGGGACCCAGTACTTC.